This entry features one TCR beta chain sequence. These data are taken from a study of T cells expressing NK-cell markers. Study-wide background: TCR beta repertoires came from sorted CD3+CD56+NKG2C+, CD3+CD56+NKG2C- and CD3+CD56-NKG2C+ T cells. The eight sequenced donors comprised seven who were HCMV-seropositive and one who was seronegative.

TCRdb reprocessed the 5' RACE reads and keeps a single row for each CDR3 protein, giving no DNA. This listing includes around 380,000 distinct CDR3 sequences. CDR3 length: 13 amino acids. Germline V gene sequence: CDR1 DFQATT, CDR2 SNEGSKA (reference sequence). This clonotype originated in a woman in her fifties or sixties in good health. Sequencing used blood T cells: a sorted CD56 or NKG2C T cell subset, CD4+ or CD8+ T cells, or bulk PBMC T cells (not recorded which). The chain recombines TRBV20-1 with TRBJ2-5; with no DNA, the TCRdb D assignment of TRBD1 cannot be verified. This CDR3 reads CSAPDRGLGTQYF.